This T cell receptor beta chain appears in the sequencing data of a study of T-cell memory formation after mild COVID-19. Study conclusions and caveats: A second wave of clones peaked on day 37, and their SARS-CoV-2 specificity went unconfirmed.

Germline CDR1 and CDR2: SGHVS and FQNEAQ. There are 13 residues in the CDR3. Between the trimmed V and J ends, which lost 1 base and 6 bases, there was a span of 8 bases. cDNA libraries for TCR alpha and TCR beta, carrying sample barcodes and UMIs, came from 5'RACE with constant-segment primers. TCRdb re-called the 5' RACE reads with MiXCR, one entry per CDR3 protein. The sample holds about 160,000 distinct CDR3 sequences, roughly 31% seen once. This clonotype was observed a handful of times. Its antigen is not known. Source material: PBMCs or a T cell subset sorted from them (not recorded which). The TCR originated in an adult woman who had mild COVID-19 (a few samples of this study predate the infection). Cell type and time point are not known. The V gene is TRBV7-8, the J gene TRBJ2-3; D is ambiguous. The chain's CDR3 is CASSLGRRDTQYF. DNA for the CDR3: TGTGCCAGCAGCTTAGGACGACGGGATACGCAGTATTTT.